The source of this T cell receptor (beta chain) is a study of early stage breast cancer tumors. Study-level information: Each sample averaged approximately 9.8-fold read coverage.

V was shortened by 0 bases and J by 1 base, with 10 bases between the two germline ends. The CDR3 has 15 residues. Germline V lookup: CDR1 SGDLS, CDR2 YYNGEE. Generated by immunoSEQ multiplex PCR, the TCRdb table keeps only in-frame clones and is missing some. The repertoire includes 50,000 to 65,000 clones, over 80% of them detected once, and 5% sits in the top ten. The sequence came from a person between 65 and 80 years old with breast cancer. Source material: blood. The genes are TRBV9 and TRBJ1-1; no firm D call. DNA of the CDR3: TGTGCCAGCAGCGTAGGGTTGTGGGCGAACACTGAAGCTTTCTTT. It yields the protein CASSVGLWANTEAFF.